A single sample gave rise to the 19 T cell receptor beta chains below, sequenced in a study of blood T cell repertoires in COVID-19. Some clones are missing from TCRdb's copy, which holds only in-frame ones; the method was immunoSEQ multiplex PCR. The data show approximately 90,000 clones, about 87% seen once. Sequencing was performed on peripheral blood. The receptors originated from a human donor with acute or convalescent COVID-19. The donor label of this sample is uncertain.

The rearrangement joins TRBV7-3 to TRBJ2-7, with 8 bases that match TRBD2. In germline, CDR1 is SGHTA, CDR2 FQGTGA. J was trimmed by 5 bases and V by 5 bases; bases with no gene match: 5. The CDR3 contains 13 residues. The CDR3 loop is CASSLAGRNEQYF. CDR3 DNA: TGTGCCAGCAGCCTAGCGGGTAGGAACGAGCAGTACTTC.

This clone was detected once. The chain is built from TRBV2 and TRBJ2-5; the D gene is possibly TRBD2 (6 bases). Germline V gives CDR1 SNHLY, CDR2 FYNNEI. This CDR3 comprises 16 residues. The ends were cut back, 5 bases at V and 0 bases at J, with 16 bases in the middle. The CDR3 here is CASSLSGLTYQETQYF. Here the CDR3 DNA reads TGTGCCAGCAGTCTATCGGGACTCACGTACCAAGAGACCCAGTACTTC. The complete variable domain, with remaining parts taken from reference TRBV2 and TRBJ2-5, reads EPEVTQTPSHQVTQMGQEVILRCVPISNHLYFYWYRQILGQKVEFLVSFYNNEISEKSEIFDDQFSVERPDGSNFTLKIRSTKLEDSAMYFCASSLSGLTYQETQYFGPGTRLLVL.

The count of this clone is one. The CDR3 is CASSPPRQGHHQPQHF. The CDR3 DNA reads TGTGCCAGCTCACCTCCCCGACAGGGCCATCATCAGCCCCAGCATTTT. The V call is TRBV18, the J call TRBJ1-5; 7 positions agree with TRBD1. V gave up 3 bases and J gave up 5 bases; unmatched junction bases: 10. The CDR3 extends over 16 amino acids. Germline-derived CDR1 and CDR2 are KGHSH and LQKENI.

The chain carries TRBV6-1 and TRBJ2-5; D gene uncertain. V was trimmed by 1 base and J by 6 bases, leaving 6 bases between them. From germline, CDR1 is MNHNS and CDR2 SASEGT. The CDR3 extends over 12 amino acids. The chain's CDR3 is CASSEGGQTQYF. CDR3 bases: TGTGCCAGCAGTGAAGGCGGTCAGACCCAGTACTTC.

The chain uses TRBV9 and TRBJ2-3; D gene uncertain. V was pared by 0 bases and J by 3 bases, with 11 bases between. Germline V gene lookup returns CDR1 SGDLS and CDR2 YYNGEE. The CDR3 consists of 15 residues. CDR3 protein: CASSVGALQTDTQYF. Here the CDR3 DNA reads TGTGCCAGCAGCGTAGGGGCCCTACAAACAGATACGCAGTATTTT.

This clone was seen a handful of times. This rearrangement joins TRBV7-9 to TRBJ1-5, with 9 bases fitting TRBD1. Trimming took 4 bases from V and 6 from J; bases not matched to a gene: 13. Germline V lookup: CDR1 SEHNR, CDR2 FQNEAQ (reference sequence). The CDR3 has 17 residues. CDR3 amino acids: CASSSLRGTGKGQPQHF. As DNA, the CDR3 is TGTGCCAGCAGCTCACTACGTGGGACAGGGAAGGGTCAGCCCCAGCATTTT.

The chain has TRBV9 and TRBJ1-1; tentatively, D is TRBD1 (5 bases). The V end was cut by 3 bases, the J end by 1 base, with 7 bases between. Germline CDR1 reads SGDLS; CDR2 reads YYNGEE. The CDR3 is 13 residues long. In nucleotides, the CDR3 is TGTGCCAGCAGCGCCCAGGGGAACACTGAAGCTTTCTTT. Its protein product is CASSAQGNTEAFF.

This rearrangement joins TRBV27 to TRBJ2-5; 11 bases agree with TRBD2. The trim removed 3 bases at V and 6 bases at J, leaving 15 bases unmatched. There are 18 residues in the CDR3. In germline, CDR1 is MNHEY, CDR2 SMNVEV (reference sequence). This CDR3 is CASSFHRGTSGGPKTQYF. CDR3 coding DNA: TGTGCCAGCAGTTTCCATCGTGGTACTAGCGGGGGCCCCAAGACCCAGTACTTC.

This chain uses TRBV6-7 with TRBJ1-3; TRBD1 matches 7 bases. TRBV6-7 counts as an open reading frame of uncertain function. V shed 2 bases and J 0 bases; nucleotides not matched to a gene: 4. The CDR3 runs to 16 residues. CDR3 residues: CASSYPTGISGNTIYF. CDR3 sequence (DNA): TGTGCCAGCAGTTACCCGACAGGGATCTCTGGAAACACCATATATTTT.

The chain recombines TRBV24-1 with TRBJ2-2, with 8 bases lining up with TRBD1. V trimming: 7 bases; J trimming: 7 bases; junction bases outside the gene matches: 7. There are 14 residues in the CDR3. Looked up from germline, CDR1 is KGHDR and CDR2 is SFDVKD. The CDR3 protein is CATRETGDGGELFF. In DNA form, the CDR3 reads TGTGCCACCAGAGAGACAGGGGATGGCGGGGAGCTGTTTTTT.

V usage is TRBV5-1 and J usage is TRBJ2-1; D is possibly TRBD1 (5 bases). Germline CDR1 and CDR2: SGHRS and YFSETQ. The CDR3 length is 12 residues. The V gene lost 3 bases and the J gene lost 6 bases, with 7 bases spanning the gap. The CDR3 protein is CASSSTVNEQFF. CDR3 DNA: TGCGCCAGCAGCTCGACAGTCAATGAGCAGTTCTTC.

J is TRBJ2-3 and V is TRBV10-1; D unclear. The germline CDR1 and CDR2 sequences are WNHNN and SYGVQD (reference sequence). The CDR3 length is 15 residues. The V end lost 5 bases, the J end lost 4 bases, and 16 bases lay between the germline ends. The CDR3 reads CASSLSQNLADTQYF. CDR3 DNA sequence: TGCGCCAGCAGTCTTTCACAGAACCTGGCAGATACGCAGTATTTT.

This clone has only a few counts. The chain carries TRBV2 and TRBJ1-5; D gene unclear. V shed 7 bases and J shed 3 bases, with 10 bases lying between them. This CDR3 region has 13 residues. Germline-derived CDR1 and CDR2 are SNHLY and FYNNEI. The CDR3 sequence is CASIRGLNQPQHF. The CDR3, as DNA: TGTGCCAGCATACGGGGTCTCAATCAGCCCCAGCATTTT.

CDR3 sequence reads: CASSLTWDTATDTQYF. In DNA, the CDR3 is TGTGCCAGCAGTCTCACCTGGGACACTGCTACAGATACGCAGTATTTT. The rearrangement joins TRBV27 to TRBJ2-3; perhaps TRBD1 as D (6 bases). Germline lookup yields CDR1 MNHEY and CDR2 SMNVEV (reference sequence). V dropped 5 bases and J dropped 3 bases, with 18 bases sitting between them. The CDR3 runs to 16 residues.

The chain joins TRBV11-2 to TRBJ2-3; TRBD2 agrees at 15 bases. This CDR3 has 20 residues. V shed 0 bases and J 0 bases; nucleotides not matched to a gene: 7. Germline values: CDR1 SGHAT, CDR2 FQNNGV. The CDR3 reads CASSLDMWTSGGASTDTQYF. The CDR3 coding sequence is TGTGCCAGCAGCTTAGATATGTGGACTAGCGGGGGGGCTAGCACAGATACGCAGTATTTT. The full variable domain, in which reference TRBV11-2 and TRBJ2-3 provide the parts outside the CDR3, is EAGVAQSPRYKIIEKRQSVAFWCNPISGHATLYWYQQILGQGPKLLIQFQNNGVVDDSQLPKDRFSAERLKGVDSTLKIQPAKLEDSAVYLCASSLDMWTSGGASTDTQYFGPGTRLTVL.

J is TRBJ1-3 and V is TRBV3-1 (or the pseudogene TRBV3-2); D perhaps matches TRBD1 (5 bases). V lost 0 bases and J lost 4, with 10 bases in between. In germline, CDR1 is LGHDT, CDR2 YNNKEL (reference sequence). The CDR3 runs to 15 residues. The CDR3 loop is CASSQDDGAGNTIYF. CDR3 in DNA: TGTGCCAGCAGCCAAGACGATGGGGCAGGAAACACCATATATTTT.

This chain uses TRBV18 with TRBJ2-7; 9 bases map to TRBD1. This CDR3 is built from 15 residues. J was trimmed by 6 bases and V by 4 bases; bases with no gene match: 10. Germline CDR1 KGHSH, CDR2 LQKENI. The DNA of the CDR3 is TGTGCCAGCTCACTCCCGACAGGGGGACTCGGCGAGCAGTACTTC. It is translated as CASSLPTGGLGEQYF.

This clone was seen once. The rearrangement joins TRBV7-2 to TRBJ1-5; D is unclear. The V gene lost 5 bases and the J gene lost 4 bases, with 9 bases spanning the gap. The germline V gene encodes CDR1 SGHTA and CDR2 FQGNSA. CDR3 length: 13 residues. CDR3 residues: CASSQSTNQPQHF. The CDR3 nucleotides read TGTGCCAGCAGCCAAAGTACTAATCAGCCCCAGCATTTT.

V is TRBV13 and J is TRBJ1-2; 7 bases are a match to TRBD1. The CDR3 covers 16 residues. The ends lost 3 bases at V and 0 bases at J; junction bases unmatched: 7. Germline loops: CDR1 PRHDT, CDR2 FYEKMQ (reference sequence). The CDR3 spells CASSFPLQGANYGYTF. The CDR3 DNA sequence: TGTGCCAGCAGCTTTCCCCTTCAGGGGGCTAACTATGGCTACACCTTC.